This entry features one T cell receptor (beta chain) sequence. The antigen is not known. This specimen belongs to a study of shared clonotypes between healthy human individuals. Study-level results: Estimated richness was generally greater in naive than memory subsets. The study sampled only blood, and tissue repertoires likely differ.

CD8 cells regarded as naive lacked CD45RO, were positively chosen for CCR7, and omitted terminally differentiated effector memory CD45RA+ cells. The protocol was immunoSEQ multiplex PCR, while the TCRdb copy is restricted to in-frame clones and leaves out a portion. The sample gives some 2,100,000 clones, about 92% of which show up once; 1.5% to 2% is in the top ten. Trimming shortened V by 11 bases and J by 0 bases, and 14 bases separated the two germline ends. CDR1 is MDHEN, CDR2 SYDVKM, per germline. The length of the CDR3 is 14 residues. The sequencing sample was made of naive CD8+ T cells from PBMCs. The chain is built from TRBV28 and TRBJ1-5; D gene uncertain. The receptor comes from a man between 18 and 29 years old in good health. Some clones in this sample may be carry-over from other donors' samples. This CDR3 is CAAGGHYSNQPQHF. CDR3 nucleotide sequence: TGTGCCGCCGGAGGGCACTATAGCAATCAGCCCCAGCATTTT.